One and the same sample provided the 28 T cell receptor beta chains below, sequenced in a study of shared clonotypes between healthy human individuals. Assay used: immunoSEQ multiplex PCR; TCRdb lists only in-frame clones, some missing. Of 300,000 to 400,000 clones in the sample, more than 60% were seen once. Sequenced: memory CD4+ T cells sorted from blood. Subset indicated: CD45RA-negative fraction. All receptors come from a man aged 30 to 39 in good health.

The chain combines TRBV18 with TRBJ1-4; no firm D call. The CDR3 is made up of 14 amino acids. V shed 5 bases and J shed 7 bases, with 14 bases lying between them. Germline V gives CDR1 KGHSH, CDR2 LQKENI. The CDR3 nucleotides are TGTGCCAGCTCAGGGTGGCAGGCCGGTGAAAAACTGTTTTTT. Its translation: CASSGWQAGEKLFF.

Notes on this clone: A single base separates this from a much larger clone, so it may be a read error. V and J are TRBV5-4 and TRBJ1-5, with D maybe TRBD1 (5 bases). This CDR3 spans 13 amino acids. The germline V gene encodes CDR1 SGHNT and CDR2 YYREEE (reference sequence). V lost 0 bases, J lost 5 bases, and 6 bases lay in between. In DNA, the CDR3 is TGTGCCAGCAGCTTGGCGGGGGATCAGCCCCAGCATTTT. Translating gives CASSLAGDQPQHF. The full variable domain, in which reference TRBV5-4 and TRBJ1-5 provide the parts outside the CDR3, is ETGVTQSPTHLIKTRGQQVTLRCSSQSGHNTVSWYQQALGQGPQFIFQYYREEENGRGNFPPRFSGLQFPNYSSELNVNALELDDSALYLCASSLAGDQPQHFGDGTRLSIL.

This clone has a single count. J is TRBJ2-3 and V is TRBV28; tentatively, D is TRBD2 (5 bases). Germline CDR1 reads MDHEN; CDR2 reads SYDVKM. The CDR3 sequence is 13 residues long. Trimming removed 8 bases from V and 5 bases from J, with 14 bases in between. The CDR3 DNA reads TGTGCCAGCGCTGGTTGGGGAGAAGATACGCAGTATTTT. This sequence encodes CASAGWGEDTQYF.

This clone occurred once. The chain is built from TRBV5-6 and TRBJ1-2; D call uncertain. The CDR3 loop spans 13 amino acids. Germline assignment: CDR1 SGHDT and CDR2 YYEEEE. V dropped 1 base and J dropped 6 bases, with 10 bases sitting between them. In DNA, the CDR3 is TGTGCCAGCAGCTTGAAGTTCGGAGATGGCTACACCTTC. Amino acid sequence: CASSLKFGDGYTF.

The rearrangement links TRBV5-6 to TRBJ2-4; tentatively, D is TRBD2 (5 bases). The V gene lost 4 bases and the J gene lost 7 bases, with 15 bases spanning the gap. The CDR3 loop spans 14 amino acids. CDR1 SGHDT and CDR2 YYEEEE come from the germline V gene. CDR3 loop: CASSAFDPGNIQYF. DNA of the CDR3: TGTGCCAGCAGCGCTTTTGACCCGGGGAACATTCAGTACTTC.

CDR3 region: CATSRGGGSGANEQFF. The DNA for the CDR3 is TGTGCCACCAGCAGAGGGGGCGGGAGTGGTGCCAATGAGCAGTTCTTC. This chain connects TRBV15 to TRBJ2-1; 7 positions match TRBD2. V was clipped by 1 base and J by 6 bases; unmatched bases: 9. In germline, CDR1 is LNHNV, CDR2 YYDKDF (reference sequence). This CDR3 is built from 16 residues. Looking up the rest from reference TRBV15 and TRBJ2-1 gives the full variable domain: DAMVIQNPRYQVTQFGKPVTLSCSQTLNHNVMYWYQQKSSQAPKLLFHYYDKDFNNEADTPDNFQSRRPNTSFCFLDIRSPGLGDTAMYLCATSRGGGSGANEQFFGPGTRLTVL.

The DNA of the CDR3 is TGTGCCAGCAGCTTTACTCACAGCTATGAGCAGTTCTTC. It encodes CASSFTHSYEQFF. The rearrangement uses TRBV13 and TRBJ2-1; no reliable D call. The CDR3 is made up of 13 amino acids. Per the germline V gene, CDR1 is PRHDT and CDR2 is FYEKMQ (reference sequence). V was trimmed by 3 bases and J by 8 bases, leaving 11 bases between them.

The table lists this clone with a few counts. The J gene is TRBJ2-1, the V gene TRBV7-3; either TRBD1 or TRBD2 may fit D (6 bases each). Germline CDR1 is SGHTA and CDR2 is FQGTGA. V lost 4 bases, J lost 6 bases, and 19 bases lay in between. The CDR3 runs 16 residues. The CDR3 sequence: CASSSGSTPGANEQFF. The CDR3 coding sequence is TGTGCCAGCAGCTCCGGGTCAACCCCGGGGGCCAATGAGCAGTTCTTC.

This clone has only a few counts. This sequence joins TRBV2 and TRBJ1-1; D remains ambiguous. Germline V lookup: CDR1 SNHLY, CDR2 FYNNEI. V was clipped by 1 base and J by 6 bases, with 12 bases between them. CDR3 length: 14 residues. The CDR3 reads CASSEVVRRAEAFF. The CDR3 region has the DNA TGTGCCAGCAGTGAAGTGGTTAGGAGGGCTGAAGCTTTCTTT.

V is TRBV5-1 and J is TRBJ2-1; D remains ambiguous. V shed 4 bases and J shed 6 bases, with 14 bases lying between them. Germline CDR1 and CDR2: SGHRS and YFSETQ. CDR3 length: 14 amino acids. The DNA of the CDR3 is TGCGCCAGCAGCACACCTCTAGTAGGCAATGAGCAGTTCTTC. Translated, it gives CASSTPLVGNEQFF.

The chain has TRBV2 and TRBJ2-5; no clear D gene. The germline V gene has CDR1 SNHLY and CDR2 FYNNEI. The germline V and J ends were trimmed by 2 bases and 10 bases, with 8 bases remaining between them. This CDR3 is 11 amino acids long. The CDR3 DNA is TGTGCCAGCAGTGAAACCTGGGACCAGTACTTC. Encoded protein: CASSETWDQYF.

This chain uses TRBV10-3 with TRBJ2-3; D is possibly TRBD2 (6 bases). Trimming removed 4 bases at V and 0 bases at J, with 11 bases between. Germline-derived CDR1 and CDR2 are ENHRY and SYGVKD. CDR3 size: 15 residues. DNA of the CDR3: TGTGCCATCAGTGGCATGGGGACTAGCACAGATACGCAGTATTTT. Protein: CAISGMGTSTDTQYF.

This sequence joins TRBV5-4 and TRBJ1-3; 7 positions agree with TRBD1. The CDR3 extends over 14 amino acids. Germline assignment: CDR1 SGHNT and CDR2 YYREEE (reference sequence). V was clipped by 3 bases and J by 5 bases; unmatched bases: 5. In DNA, the CDR3 is TGTGCCAGCAGCTCCGGGACAGTGAGAAACACCATATATTTT. Residues: CASSSGTVRNTIYF.

This chain uses TRBV11-2 with TRBJ1-1; D is unresolved. This CDR3 comprises 13 residues. The germline gives CDR1 SGHAT, CDR2 FQNNGV. The V end was cut by 4 bases, the J end by 0 bases, with 6 bases between. CDR3 DNA: TGTGCCAGCAGCTCGACTATGAACACTGAAGCTTTCTTT. It translates to CASSSTMNTEAFF.

This clone was seen a handful of times. This chain links TRBV18 with TRBJ2-7; a possible D gene is TRBD1 (5 bases). Trimming left V 3 bases short and J 5 bases short, with 8 bases between. CDR1 and CDR2 from the germline V gene are KGHSH and LQKENI. The CDR3 sequence is 12 residues long. The CDR3 loop reads CASSPRVDEQYF. CDR3 in DNA: TGTGCCAGCTCACCCAGGGTGGACGAGCAGTACTTC.

This clone was seen just once. V gene TRBV2 combines with J gene TRBJ1-5; D ambiguous. Germline CDR1 reads SNHLY; CDR2 reads FYNNEI. With 8 bases removed from V and 3 bases from J, the gap between germline ends came to 14 bases. This CDR3 region has 14 residues. CDR3 sequence (DNA): TGTGCCAGCTCACGCACTCAAACCAATCAGCCCCAGCATTTT. This encodes CASSRTQTNQPQHF.

This chain uses TRBV5-1 with TRBJ2-7, with 8 bases that match TRBD1. CDR3 length equals 13 residues. CDR1 and CDR2 (germline): SGHRS, YFSETQ. V trimming: 1 base; J trimming: 3 bases; junction bases outside the gene matches: 0. The CDR3 spells CASSLTGGYEQYF. In DNA form, the CDR3 reads TGCGCCAGCAGCTTGACAGGGGGCTACGAGCAGTACTTC.

The chain joins TRBV11-2 to TRBJ1-2; D is ambiguous. The germline gives CDR1 SGHAT, CDR2 FQNNGV. The CDR3 is 15 residues long. Trimming stripped 0 bases from V and 4 bases from J, with 12 bases between. The CDR3 coding sequence is TGTGCCAGCAGCTTAGAGCGCAGAAGGGTCTATGGCTACACCTTC. This sequence encodes CASSLERRRVYGYTF.

V is TRBV4-3 and J is TRBJ2-3; D uncertain. The CDR3 extends over 14 amino acids. Trimming took off 2 bases at V and 0 bases at J, with 6 bases between the two ends. Germline V gene data show CDR1 as LGHNA and CDR2 as YSLEER. In DNA, the CDR3 is TGCGCCAGCAGCCAAATACAAAGCACAGATACGCAGTATTTT. Its protein product is CASSQIQSTDTQYF.

The V call is TRBV6-9, the J call TRBJ2-1; weak D call: TRBD1 (6 bases). Trimming cost V 5 bases and J 8 bases, with 7 bases left between them. CDR3 length: 11 amino acids. Germline V CDR1 and CDR2: MNHGY, SVAAGI. The CDR3 DNA follows: TGTGCCAGCAGTCAGGGGTATGAGCAGTTCTTC. It is translated as CASSQGYEQFF.

This sequence joins TRBV7-8 and TRBJ2-3; TRBD1 is a possible D gene (6 bases). The CDR3 loop spans 15 amino acids. The V end was cut by 7 bases, the J end by 2 bases, with 16 bases between. Germline assignment: CDR1 SGHVS and CDR2 FQNEAQ. The CDR3 bases are TGTGCCAGCATCCCACACAGGGTTTTCACAGATACGCAGTATTTT. Translated, it gives CASIPHRVFTDTQYF.

This chain links TRBV5-4 with TRBJ2-7; TRBD1 matches at 9 bases. Germline loops: CDR1 SGHNT, CDR2 YYREEE (reference sequence). The CDR3 runs to 15 residues. The V and J ends lost 3 bases and 1 base, in that order; junction bases with no gene match: 5. The CDR3 DNA reads TGTGCCAGCAGCTCGCGACAGGGGGGATCCTACGAGCAGTACTTC. It translates to CASSSRQGGSYEQYF.

The J gene is TRBJ1-5, the V gene TRBV4-2, with D unresolved. This CDR3 is built from 15 residues. V was shortened by 3 bases and J by 0 bases, with 9 bases between the two germline ends. CDR1 and CDR2 (germline): LGHNA, YNFKEQ. The DNA of the CDR3 is TGTGCCAGCAGCCAGGCGGCCGTTAGCAATCAGCCCCAGCATTTT. It encodes CASSQAAVSNQPQHF.

This clone turned up a few times. The V call is TRBV18, the J call TRBJ2-7; the D call may be TRBD1 or TRBD2 (5 bases each). V was trimmed by 1 base and J by 5 bases, leaving 6 bases between them. CDR3 length: 12 residues. Germline loops: CDR1 KGHSH, CDR2 LQKENI. CDR3 loop: CASSPRGNEQYF. DNA of the CDR3: TGTGCCAGCTCACCACGGGGGAACGAGCAGTACTTC.

The gene calls are TRBV2 and TRBJ1-1; D possibly corresponds to TRBD1 (5 bases). CDR3 length: 13 amino acids. Germline assignment: CDR1 SNHLY and CDR2 FYNNEI. Trimming removed 8 bases from V and 0 bases from J, with 10 bases in between. DNA of the CDR3: TGTGCCAGCGCGGGGGAGGTGAACACTGAAGCTTTCTTT. Its translation is CASAGEVNTEAFF.

This sequence joins TRBV7-9 and TRBJ2-1, with D perhaps given as TRBD1 or TRBD2 (5 bases each). The germline V gene encodes CDR1 SEHNR and CDR2 FQNEAQ (reference sequence). V was shortened by 2 bases and J by 7 bases, with 12 bases between the two germline ends. This CDR3 has 14 amino acids. The chain's CDR3 is CASSLLAWGNEQFF. In DNA form, the CDR3 reads TGTGCCAGCAGCTTACTAGCCTGGGGGAATGAGCAGTTCTTC.

The rearrangement links TRBV10-1 to TRBJ2-7; D unresolved. V lost 3 bases to trimming and J lost 3 bases, with 3 bases between them. This CDR3 is built from 11 residues. CDR1 is WNHNN and CDR2 is SYGVQD in the germline V gene (reference sequence). The CDR3 nucleotides are TGCGCCAGCAGTGACCACTACGAGCAGTACTTC. This codes for CASSDHYEQYF.

V and J are TRBV7-3 and TRBJ2-4; 8 bases match TRBD2. The length of the CDR3 is 15 residues. The junction had 8 bases not matched to a gene; V was cut back by 2 bases and J by 8 bases. Germline CDR1 is SGHTA and CDR2 is FQGTGA. The CDR3 DNA is TGTGCCAGCAGCTTAGCGGAACTAGCGGAGGACATTCAGTACTTC. Amino acids: CASSLAELAEDIQYF.